This T cell receptor beta chain was found in a study of T-cell reconstitution after alpha-beta-depleted transplantation in children. The ends were cut back, 1 base at V and 2 bases at J, with 10 bases in the middle. This CDR3 is built from 15 residues. Germline CDR1 is SEHNR and CDR2 is FQNEAQ (reference sequence). This clonotype was counted at least ten times. TCRbeta library preparation incorporated unique molecular identifiers. TCRdb independently ran MiXCR on the PCR reads; one entry per CDR3 protein. The sample carries about 480,000 distinct CDR3 sequences, under 15% recorded once. The V and J genes are TRBV7-9 and TRBJ2-3; D gene unclear. The clonotype originates from a human donor who donated a stem cell graft to a child with combined immunodeficiency. Sample: PBMCs from the stem cell graft donor, taken from the stem cell graft. The CDR3 here is CASSLGSSSTDTQYF. The CDR3 nucleotides read TGTGCCAGCAGCTTAGGTAGTAGTTCCACAGATACGCAGTATTTT.